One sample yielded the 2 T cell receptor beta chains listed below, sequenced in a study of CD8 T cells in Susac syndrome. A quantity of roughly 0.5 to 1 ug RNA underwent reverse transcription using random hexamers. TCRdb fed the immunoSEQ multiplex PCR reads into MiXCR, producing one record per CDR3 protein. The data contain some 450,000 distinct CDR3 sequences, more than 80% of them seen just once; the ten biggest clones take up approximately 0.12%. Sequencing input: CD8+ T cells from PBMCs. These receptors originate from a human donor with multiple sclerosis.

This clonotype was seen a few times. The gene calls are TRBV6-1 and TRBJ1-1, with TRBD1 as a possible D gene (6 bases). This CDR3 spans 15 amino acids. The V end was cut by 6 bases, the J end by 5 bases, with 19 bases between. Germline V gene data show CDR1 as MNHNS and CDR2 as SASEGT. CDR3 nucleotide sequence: TGTGCCAGCAGGGTCTCGGGACAAGGGAGGACTGAAGCTTTCTTT. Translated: CASRVSGQGRTEAFF.

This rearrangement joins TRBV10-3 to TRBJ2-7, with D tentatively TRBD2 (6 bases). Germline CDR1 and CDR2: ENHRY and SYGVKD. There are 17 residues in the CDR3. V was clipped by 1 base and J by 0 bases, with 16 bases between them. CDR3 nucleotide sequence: TGTGCCATCAGTGAGTTAGGAGGGGACCCAGCCTCCTACGAGCAGTACTTC. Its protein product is CAISELGGDPASYEQYF.